These 18 T cell receptor beta chains came from one sample sequenced in a study of early T cells in non-severe SARS-CoV-2 infection. In TCRdb, the 5' RACE reads were re-called with MiXCR into one record per CDR3 protein. In the table there are some 27,000 distinct CDR3 sequences, about 4% of which are singletons. Sequencing was performed on whole blood. The source of these receptors is an adult who was a healthcare worker with PCR-confirmed SARS-CoV-2 infection or an uninfected control (not recorded which).

Ten or more counts support this clonotype. This chain uses TRBV6-1 with TRBJ2-1; no clear D. V lost 5 bases to trimming and J lost 5 bases, with 10 bases between them. The germline V gene has CDR1 MNHNS and CDR2 SASEGT. This CDR3 has 13 amino acids. The CDR3 reads CASSPQVDNEQFF. In DNA form, the CDR3 reads TGTGCCAGCAGTCCTCAGGTCGACAATGAGCAGTTCTTC.

This clonotype was picked up a small number of times. The chain joins TRBV20-1 to TRBJ2-5; 8 bases line up with TRBD1. This CDR3 is 16 amino acids long. With 0 bases clipped from V and 1 base from J, the junction kept 7 bases outside the gene matches. Germline-derived CDR1 and CDR2 are DFQATT and SNEGSKA (reference sequence). CDR3 amino acids: CSARDPQGAFQETQYF. The CDR3 region has the DNA TGCAGTGCTAGAGACCCCCAGGGGGCTTTCCAAGAGACCCAGTACTTC.

There are many counts of this clonotype. V gene TRBV12-3 or TRBV12-4 combines with J gene TRBJ2-5; no definite D call. Trimming shortened V by 5 bases and J by 2 bases, and 15 bases separated the two germline ends. The CDR3 sequence is 15 residues long. CDR3 loop: CASSTLGKSQETQYF. As DNA, the CDR3 is TGTGCCAGCAGTACCTTAGGGAAATCGCAAGAGACCCAGTACTTC.

This chain uses TRBV28 with TRBJ2-1, with D unclear. Germline V CDR1 and CDR2: MDHEN, SYDVKM. V lost 3 bases, J lost 8 bases, and 5 bases lay in between. This CDR3 is built from 11 residues. The CDR3 DNA reads TGTGCCAGCAGTTTCCAGGATGAGCAGTTCTTC. Residues: CASSFQDEQFF.

The CDR3 DNA is TGCAGTGCCCCCCGGTCCCTAGCGGGACGCAATGAGCAGTTCTTC. Translating gives CSAPRSLAGRNEQFF. The chain combines TRBV20-1 with TRBJ2-1; 9 bases are shared with TRBD2. Germline-derived CDR1 and CDR2 are DFQATT and SNEGSKA (reference sequence). The CDR3 has 15 residues. After removal of 6 bases from V and 6 bases from J, the junction contained 12 bases not matched to a gene.

The gene calls are TRBV5-6 and TRBJ1-6; maybe TRBD1 (5 bases). There are 17 residues in the CDR3. Per the germline V gene, CDR1 is SGHDT and CDR2 is YYEEEE. Trimming cost V 5 bases and J 7 bases, with 22 bases left between them. The CDR3 is CASSSLRDSSGNSPLHF. CDR3 coding DNA: TGTGCCAGCAGTTCACTCCGGGACTCTAGCGGGAATTCACCCCTCCACTTT.

At least ten counts were recorded for this clonotype. This chain connects TRBV5-4 to TRBJ2-2; D could derive from TRBD1 or TRBD2 (7 bases each). V dropped 2 bases and J dropped 4 bases, with 15 bases sitting between them. CDR3 size: 16 residues. CDR1 is SGHNT and CDR2 is YYREEE in the germline V gene (reference sequence). CDR3 DNA sequence: TGTGCCAGCAGCTTTGGGGAGGGGGCAGGCACCGGGGAGCTGTTTTTT. Protein product: CASSFGEGAGTGELFF.

This clonotype was counted many times. This chain connects TRBV10-3 to TRBJ2-7, with no clear D. V lost 4 bases and J lost 0, with 13 bases in between. CDR3 length: 15 amino acids. Germline V gene data show CDR1 as ENHRY and CDR2 as SYGVKD. The CDR3 loop reads CAISGYSRSSYEQYF. In DNA form, the CDR3 reads TGTGCCATCAGTGGATATAGCAGGAGCTCCTACGAGCAGTACTTC.

This clonotype came up many times. The J gene is TRBJ2-1, the V gene TRBV18; D assignment may be TRBD1 or TRBD2 (6 bases each). V lost 0 bases and J 7 bases, leaving 13 bases between the germline ends. Germline CDR1 and CDR2: KGHSH and LQKENI. This CDR3 is built from 15 residues. The CDR3 spells CASSPPVQGRNEQFF. In DNA, the CDR3 is TGTGCCAGCTCACCACCTGTCCAGGGGAGGAATGAGCAGTTCTTC.

This clonotype has at least ten counts. The CDR3 spells CASSPWTGDEKLFF. The CDR3 DNA reads TGCGCCAGCAGCCCCTGGACAGGGGACGAAAAACTGTTTTTT. This sequence joins TRBV5-1 and TRBJ1-4, with 9 bases identical to TRBD1. Germline V gene data show CDR1 as SGHRS and CDR2 as YFSETQ. The J segment lost 8 bases and the V segment lost 4 bases, leaving 6 bases of the junction unmatched. This CDR3 has 14 residues. The variable domain in full, completed from reference TRBV5-1 and TRBJ1-4, reads KAGVTQTPRYLIKTRGQQVTLSCSPISGHRSVSWYQQTPGQGLQFLFEYFSETQRNKGNFPGRFSGRQFSNSRSEMNVSTLELGDSALYLCASSPWTGDEKLFFGSGTQLSVL.

This clonotype was counted ten times or more. This could be a read error, since a much larger clone is one nucleotide away. The chain links TRBV4-3 to TRBJ2-7, with D perhaps TRBD1 or TRBD2 (5 bases each). V lost 1 base and J lost 5, with 15 bases in between. The CDR3 covers 15 residues. Germline loops: CDR1 LGHNA, CDR2 YSLEER. The CDR3 spells CASSQVWVGGDEQYF. For the CDR3, the DNA is TGCGCCAGCAGCCAAGTCTGGGTTGGGGGAGACGAGCAGTACTTC.

This clonotype was found a few times. The chain carries TRBV6-5 and TRBJ2-2; D is perhaps TRBD1 or TRBD2 (5 bases each). Germline assignment: CDR1 MNHEY and CDR2 SVGAGI. Trimming took off 7 bases at V and 7 bases at J, with 13 bases between the two ends. This CDR3 has 13 residues. The CDR3 region has the DNA TGTGCCAGCAAGCAGGGAGTGGGCGGGGAGCTGTTTTTT. Translating it yields CASKQGVGGELFF.

This clonotype was recorded at least ten times. The chain recombines TRBV2 with TRBJ2-1, with no clear D. The length of the CDR3 is 11 residues. Between the trimmed V and J ends, which lost 2 bases and 10 bases, there was a span of 6 bases. CDR1 and CDR2 from the germline V gene are SNHLY and FYNNEI. This CDR3 reads CASSEWTEQFF. CDR3 DNA sequence: TGTGCCAGCAGTGAATGGACCGAGCAGTTCTTC. The entire variable domain, with the rest obtained from reference TRBV2 and TRBJ2-1, is as follows: EPEVTQTPSHQVTQMGQEVILRCVPISNHLYFYWYRQILGQKVEFLVSFYNNEISEKSEIFDDQFSVERPDGSNFTLKIRSTKLEDSAMYFCASSEWTEQFFGPGTRLTVL.

This chain links TRBV11-2 with TRBJ2-3, with TRBD2 matching over 9 bases. With 1 base clipped from V and 6 bases from J, the junction kept 8 bases outside the gene matches. The CDR3 runs to 16 residues. Looked up from germline, CDR1 is SGHAT and CDR2 is FQNNGV. The CDR3 here is CASSLGSSGRGDTQYF. CDR3 DNA sequence: TGTGCCAGCAGCTTAGGGAGTAGCGGGAGAGGGGATACGCAGTATTTT.

This clonotype was counted ten times or more. This sequence joins TRBV5-1 and TRBJ2-3; possible D gene TRBD2, 7 bases. CDR3 length: 15 amino acids. The V end lost 4 bases, the J end lost 2 bases, and 14 bases lay between the germline ends. CDR1 and CDR2 (germline): SGHRS, YFSETQ. This CDR3 reads CASSLGGPPTDTQYF. The CDR3, as DNA: TGCGCCAGCAGCCTGGGGGGGCCCCCCACAGATACGCAGTATTTT. The complete variable domain, with remaining parts taken from reference TRBV5-1 and TRBJ2-3, reads KAGVTQTPRYLIKTRGQQVTLSCSPISGHRSVSWYQQTPGQGLQFLFEYFSETQRNKGNFPGRFSGRQFSNSRSEMNVSTLELGDSALYLCASSLGGPPTDTQYFGPGTRLTVL.

In its sample, this clonotype was seen many times. J is TRBJ2-3 and V is TRBV7-3; 9 bases fit TRBD2. The CDR3 covers 15 residues. V trimming: 2 bases; J trimming: 0 bases; junction bases outside the gene matches: 0. Germline V gives CDR1 SGHTA, CDR2 FQGTGA. CDR3 sequence: CASSLAGGSTDTQYF. CDR3 DNA: TGTGCCAGCAGCTTAGCGGGAGGGAGCACAGATACGCAGTATTTT.

In this sample, this clonotype turned up many times. V and J are TRBV20-1 and TRBJ1-3; 12 nucleotides line up with TRBD1. Germline assignment: CDR1 DFQATT and CDR2 SNEGSKA (reference sequence). V was pared by 0 bases and J by 5 bases, with 8 bases of the junction left unmatched. The CDR3 runs 17 residues. The CDR3 DNA follows: TGCAGTGCTAGAGACCCCCGGGACAGGGGGCGCAGAAACACCATATATTTT. Encoded protein: CSARDPRDRGRRNTIYF.

CDR3 nucleotides: TGTGCCAGCAGCTTAGTTGGGGCCGGCACTGAAGCTTTCTTT. Amino acids: CASSLVGAGTEAFF. The chain combines TRBV7-9 with TRBJ1-1; weak D call: TRBD1 (5 bases). This CDR3 is built from 14 residues. V lost 1 base to trimming and J lost 4 bases, with 10 bases between them. The germline V gene has CDR1 SEHNR and CDR2 FQNEAQ (reference sequence).